These 25 T cell receptor beta chains were sequenced from one sample in a study of T cell responses to AZD1222 COVID-19 vaccine. Sequencing used immunoSEQ multiplex PCR; TCRdb keeps in-frame clones, though not all of them. The data show 90,000 to 120,000 clones, around 92% seen once. The material was peripheral blood, obtained on day 0 of AZD1222 vaccination. The receptors originated from an adult in good health.

The J gene is TRBJ1-3, the V gene TRBV5-1; no reliable D call. CDR1 is SGHRS and CDR2 is YFSETQ in the germline V gene. Trimming left V 4 bases short and J 4 bases short, with 9 bases between. This CDR3 is 13 amino acids long. In nucleotides, the CDR3 is TGCGCCAGCAGCATGGACGCCGGAAACACCATATATTTT. Protein: CASSMDAGNTIYF.

The chain employs TRBV5-4 and TRBJ2-5, with TRBD1 matching 8 bases. The CDR3 covers 14 residues. Germline V lookup: CDR1 SGHNT, CDR2 YYREEE (reference sequence). The V gene end was trimmed by 0 bases and the J gene end by 5 bases; junction bases not matched to a gene: 3. The CDR3 region is CASSLGQGSETQYF. The CDR3 DNA reads as TGTGCCAGCAGCTTGGGACAGGGGTCCGAGACCCAGTACTTC.

The chain uses TRBV6-2 or TRBV6-3 and TRBJ2-7, with 11 bases lining up with TRBD2. CDR1 and CDR2 from the germline V gene are MNHEY and SVGEGT. The CDR3 runs to 18 residues. Trimming at V came to 2 bases and at J to 3 bases, leaving 12 bases not matched to a gene. The CDR3 sequence is CASSYGTSGSGKGYEQYF. The CDR3 DNA reads TGTGCCAGCAGTTACGGTACTAGCGGGAGTGGAAAAGGCTACGAGCAGTACTTC.

CDR3 amino acids: CASSPRTDRGLGEKLFF. The CDR3 nucleotides are TGTGCCAGCAGTCCCAGAACTGACAGGGGTCTCGGTGAAAAACTGTTTTTT. The J gene is TRBJ1-4, the V gene TRBV27; 8 bases match TRBD1. V shed 5 bases, J shed 7 bases, and the junction held 15 bases outside the gene matches. The CDR3 length is 17 residues. Germline V CDR1 and CDR2: MNHEY, SMNVEV (reference sequence).

This chain links TRBV11-2 with TRBJ1-6; D not certain. Germline CDR1 reads SGHAT; CDR2 reads FQNNGV. CDR3 length: 15 residues. V lost 5 bases, J lost 13 bases, and 21 bases lay in between. The CDR3 DNA is TGTGCCAGCAGCCTGATCTCCAACCAGGTCATCCCCCTCCACTTT. Translated, it gives CASSLISNQVIPLHF.

The V gene is TRBV2, the J gene TRBJ2-7; D gene uncertain. The CDR3 loop spans 13 amino acids. Trimming pared 8 bases from V and 3 bases from J, leaving 14 bases between. CDR1 and CDR2 from the germline V gene are SNHLY and FYNNEI. This CDR3 reads CASLPNVGYEQYF. The CDR3 region has the DNA TGTGCCAGCCTACCGAATGTGGGCTACGAGCAGTACTTC.

The chain carries TRBV6-2 or TRBV6-3 and TRBJ1-5; 7 bases line up with TRBD1. This CDR3 has 19 amino acids. Germline CDR1 reads MNHEY; CDR2 reads SVGEGT. V lost 4 bases to trimming and J lost 3 bases; unmatched junction nucleotides: 18. CDR3 sequence reads: CASSSLNLMGQYINQPQHF. Here the CDR3 DNA reads TGTGCCAGCAGTTCACTTAACCTAATGGGACAGTACATCAATCAGCCCCAGCATTTT.

The sample holds a few counts of this clone. The J gene is TRBJ2-1, the V gene TRBV7-2, with 11 bases aligning to TRBD2. CDR1 and CDR2 (germline): SGHTA, FQGNSA. J lost 6 bases, V lost 3 bases, and 4 bases had no gene match. The CDR3 consists of 15 residues. CDR3 bases: TGTGCCAGCAGCTTGTTGACTAGCGGGATCAATGAGCAGTTCTTC. This encodes CASSLLTSGINEQFF.

The rearrangement links TRBV11-2 to TRBJ2-7, with a possible D match to TRBD1 (6 bases). Looked up from germline, CDR1 is SGHAT and CDR2 is FQNNGV. The CDR3 contains 14 residues. V was cut by 7 bases and J by 1 base, with 14 bases left in between. CDR3 in amino acids: CASTLTGLSYEQYF. The CDR3 nucleotides are TGTGCCAGCACGCTGACAGGACTTTCCTACGAGCAGTACTTC.

The chain recombines TRBV5-1 with TRBJ1-5; D unclear. The CDR3 totals 14 residues. CDR1 is SGHRS, CDR2 YFSETQ, per germline. V was trimmed by 1 base and J by 12 bases, leaving 17 bases between them. The CDR3 sequence: CASSLSPGTMYQHF. CDR3 bases: TGCGCCAGCAGCTTGAGTCCAGGTACCATGTACCAGCATTTT. Filled out from reference TRBV5-1 and TRBJ1-5, the complete variable domain reads KAGVTQTPRYLIKTRGQQVTLSCSPISGHRSVSWYQQTPGQGLQFLFEYFSETQRNKGNFPGRFSGRQFSNSRSEMNVSTLELGDSALYLCASSLSPGTMYQHFGDGTRLSIL.

The chain employs TRBV30 and TRBJ2-1, with 11 nucleotides matching TRBD2. The CDR3 loop spans 16 amino acids. Trimming took 0 bases from V and 9 from J; bases not matched to a gene: 10. CDR1 GTSNPN and CDR2 SVGIG come from the germline V gene (reference sequence). The CDR3 reads CAWSVRKPSGRSEQFF. CDR3 DNA: TGTGCCTGGAGTGTACGGAAACCTAGCGGGAGGAGTGAGCAGTTCTTC. The variable domain in full, with the rest retrieved from reference TRBV30 and TRBJ2-1, is SQTIHQWPATLVQPVGSPLSLECTVEGTSNPNLYWYRQAAGRGLQLLFYSVGIGQISSEVPQNLSASRPQDRQFILSSKKLLLSDSGFYLCAWSVRKPSGRSEQFFGPGTRLTVL.

The rearrangement uses TRBV7-8 and TRBJ1-1, with a possible D match to TRBD1 (6 bases). Germline V gives CDR1 SGHVS, CDR2 FQNEAQ. This CDR3 is built from 14 residues. V gave up 2 bases and J gave up 4 bases, with 11 bases separating them. CDR3 sequence: CASSLIQGGTEAFF. The CDR3 nucleotides read TGTGCCAGCAGCTTAATACAGGGCGGCACTGAAGCTTTCTTT.

The rearrangement joins TRBV10-3 to TRBJ1-1; D is unresolved. Germline V gives CDR1 ENHRY, CDR2 SYGVKD. The CDR3 has 15 amino acids. V gave up 6 bases and J gave up 0 bases, with 14 bases separating them. The chain's CDR3 is CAIRPSLGVNTEAFF. The CDR3 DNA reads as TGTGCCATCAGACCTTCCCTTGGGGTGAACACTGAAGCTTTCTTT.

V usage is TRBV15 and J usage is TRBJ1-6, with no clear D. The CDR3 sequence is 17 residues long. CDR1 is LNHNV, CDR2 YYDKDF, per germline (reference sequence). V lost 0 bases and J lost 9, with 18 bases in between. CDR3 nucleotide sequence: TGTGCCACCAGCAGAGATTACCGCGGGCAGGATCGTTCACCCCTCCACTTT. Translation gives CATSRDYRGQDRSPLHF.

The chain employs TRBV6-2 or TRBV6-3 and TRBJ1-1, with D hard to call. CDR3 length: 16 residues. CDR1 and CDR2 (germline): MNHEY, SVGEGT. V was cut by 2 bases and J by 1 base, with 14 bases left in between. The CDR3, as DNA: TGTGCCAGCAGTTACGATATTTCCGTACGGAACACTGAAGCTTTCTTT. This translates into CASSYDISVRNTEAFF.

This chain uses TRBV18 with TRBJ2-5, with a possible D match to TRBD2 (5 bases). Trimming removed 4 bases from V and 4 bases from J, with 10 bases in between. The CDR3 is 13 residues long. Germline-derived CDR1 and CDR2 are KGHSH and LQKENI. This CDR3 is CASSLIRGETQYF. The CDR3 DNA reads TGTGCCAGCTCACTAATACGGGGAGAGACCCAGTACTTC.

The J gene is TRBJ1-2, the V gene TRBV7-9, with 8 bases identical to TRBD1. The V and J ends lost 5 bases and 4 bases, in that order; junction bases with no gene match: 6. This CDR3 is 14 amino acids long. CDR1 and CDR2 (germline): SEHNR, FQNEAQ (reference sequence). The CDR3 sequence is CASSIRQGSYGYTF. CDR3 bases: TGTGCCAGCAGCATCCGACAGGGGAGCTATGGCTACACCTTC.

The chain is built from TRBV6-5 and TRBJ1-4; 9 bases are shared with TRBD1. Looked up from germline, CDR1 is MNHEY and CDR2 is SVGAGI. After removal of 2 bases from V and 7 bases from J, the junction contained 5 bases not matched to a gene. This CDR3 is 15 amino acids long. The DNA of the CDR3 is TGTGCCAGCAGTTACAGGGGACAGGGAAGTGAAAAACTGTTTTTT. Translated: CASSYRGQGSEKLFF.

This chain's CDR3 is CAWSYSQNYGYTF. In nucleotides, the CDR3 is TGTGCCTGGAGTTATTCCCAGAACTATGGCTACACCTTC. This chain links TRBV30 with TRBJ1-2, with unresolved D. Germline-derived CDR1 and CDR2 are GTSNPN and SVGIG (reference sequence). Trimming took 2 bases from V and 2 from J, leaving 9 bases between them. There are 13 residues in the CDR3.

The CDR3 DNA follows: TGTGCCAGTAGTATGGGACAGCTTAAAACCGGGGAGCTGTTTTTT. Amino acids: CASSMGQLKTGELFF. The V gene is TRBV19, the J gene TRBJ2-2; TRBD1 aligns across 7 bases. Germline V gene sequence: CDR1 LNHDA, CDR2 SQIVND (reference sequence). Germline trimming cut 3 bases from V and 5 bases from J; bases unmatched to any gene: 6. The CDR3 is 15 amino acids.

The rearrangement joins TRBV4-3 to TRBJ2-2; possible D gene TRBD2, 5 bases. The ends were cut back, 6 bases at V and 4 bases at J, with 9 bases in the middle. CDR1 is LGHNA and CDR2 is YSLEER in the germline V gene. CDR3 length: 13 residues. The DNA for the CDR3 is TGCGCCAGCAGACCTAGCTTCACCGGGGAGCTGTTTTTT. Its protein product is CASRPSFTGELFF.

The J gene is TRBJ2-7, the V gene TRBV4-1; 9 positions agree with TRBD1. Trimming at V came to 2 bases and at J to 2 bases, leaving 1 base not matched to a gene. CDR3 length equals 14 residues. Per the germline V gene, CDR1 is MGHRA and CDR2 is YSYEKL. The CDR3 reads CASSQRDRAYEQYF. CDR3 bases: TGCGCCAGCAGCCAACGGGACAGGGCCTACGAGCAGTACTTC.

The CDR3 coding sequence is TGTGCCAGTAGTATGGGAGCGGGAGTCGGAGAGACCCAGTACTTC. This gives the protein CASSMGAGVGETQYF. The chain joins TRBV19 to TRBJ2-5; 8 nucleotides line up with TRBD2. Per germline, CDR1 LNHDA and CDR2 SQIVND (reference sequence). CDR3 size: 15 residues. J was trimmed by 4 bases and V by 3 bases; bases with no gene match: 7.

This chain uses TRBV15 with TRBJ2-5; D gene unclear. Per germline, CDR1 LNHNV and CDR2 YYDKDF (reference sequence). The CDR3 contains 13 residues. V lost 1 base, J lost 3 bases, and 6 bases lay in between. This chain's CDR3 is CATSRVPEETQYF. The CDR3 DNA sequence: TGTGCCACCAGCAGAGTCCCCGAAGAGACCCAGTACTTC.

The V and J genes are TRBV12-2 and TRBJ2-1; the table names TRBD2, a call not compared with the DNA. TRBV12-2 corresponds to a pseudogene. This CDR3 contains 13 residues. The CDR3 sequence is CASRSRGGTQQFF. The CDR3 DNA reads TGTGCAAGTCGTTCCCGGGGAGGGACCCAGCAGTTCTTC.